This note documents a single T cell receptor (beta chain) sequence. This specimen belongs to a study of shared clonotypes between healthy human individuals. The table came from immunoSEQ multiplex PCR; TCRdb's copy has only in-frame clones and leaves some out. This sample has about 2,500,000 clones, with about 92% found just once. CDR1 is SGHKS and CDR2 is YYEKEE in the germline V gene (reference sequence). The CDR3 extends over 14 amino acids. V was clipped by 3 bases and J by 7 bases; unmatched bases: 8. The TCR was taken from a man between 18 and 29 years old in good health. The sequenced material came from naive CD4+ T cells sorted from blood. Noted subset: CD45RA+ positively selected. This chain joins TRBV5-5 and TRBJ2-7, with 9 bases matching TRBD1. DNA of the CDR3: TGTGCCAGCAGCTGGGGACAGGGTCAGGGAGAGCAGTACTTC. Its protein is CASSWGQGQGEQYF.